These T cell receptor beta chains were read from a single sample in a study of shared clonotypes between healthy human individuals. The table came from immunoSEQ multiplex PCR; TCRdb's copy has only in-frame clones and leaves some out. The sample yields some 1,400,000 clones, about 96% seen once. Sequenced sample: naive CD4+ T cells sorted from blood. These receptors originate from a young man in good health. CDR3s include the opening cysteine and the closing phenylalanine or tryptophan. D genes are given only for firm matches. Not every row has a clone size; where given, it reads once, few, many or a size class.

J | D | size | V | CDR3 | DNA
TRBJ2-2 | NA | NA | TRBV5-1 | CASSVTTGELFF | TGCGCCAGCAGCGTGACCACCGGGGAGCTGTTTTTT
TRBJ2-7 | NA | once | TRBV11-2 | CASSFGGTYEQYF | TGTGCCAGCAGCTTCGGCGGGACCTACGAGCAGTACTTC
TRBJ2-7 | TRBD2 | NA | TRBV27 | CASSPTSGSPYEQYF | TGTGCCAGCAGTCCAACTAGCGGGAGCCCGTACGAGCAGTACTTC
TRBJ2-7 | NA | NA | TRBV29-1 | CSVETGNTYEQYF | TGCAGCGTCGAGACGGGAAACACCTACGAGCAGTACTTC
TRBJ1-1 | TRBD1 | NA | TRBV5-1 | CASSLVAGGLTEAFF | TGCGCCAGCAGCTTGGTAGCAGGGGGCCTCACTGAAGCTTTCTTT
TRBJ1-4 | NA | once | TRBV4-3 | CASSLGTANEKLFF | TGCGCCAGCAGCCTGGGGACGGCGAATGAAAAACTGTTTTTT
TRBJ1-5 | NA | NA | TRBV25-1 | CASSDYSNQPQHF | TGTGCCAGCAGTGACTATAGCAATCAGCCCCAGCATTTT
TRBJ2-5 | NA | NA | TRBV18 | CASSITSFQETQYF | TGTGCCAGCTCTATCACTAGCTTCCAAGAGACCCAGTACTTC
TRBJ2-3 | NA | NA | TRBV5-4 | CASSLDRGHTDTQYF | TGTGCCAGCAGCTTAGACCGAGGGCACACAGATACGCAGTATTTT
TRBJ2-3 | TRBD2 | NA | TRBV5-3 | CARSFRGPSPGTSPFTDTQYF | TGTGCCAGAAGCTTCAGGGGCCCATCGCCCGGGACTAGTCCCTTCACAGATACGCAGTATTTT
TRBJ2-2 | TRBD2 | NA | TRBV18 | CASSPLQTSGRFNTGELFF | TGTGCCAGCTCACCACTCCAGACTAGCGGGAGGTTTAACACCGGGGAGCTGTTTTTT
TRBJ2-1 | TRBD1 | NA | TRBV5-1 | CASSLVGTGSFEQFF | TGCGCCAGCAGCTTGGTTGGGACAGGGAGCTTTGAGCAGTTCTTC
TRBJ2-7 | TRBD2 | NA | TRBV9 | CASSPNAGSGRAYEQYF | TGTGCCAGCAGCCCTAATGCGGGGAGCGGGAGGGCCTACGAGCAGTACTTC
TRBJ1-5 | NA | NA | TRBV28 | CASSLKAGVRGQPQHF | TGTGCCAGCAGTTTAAAGGCTGGGGTGCGGGGGCAGCCCCAGCATTTT
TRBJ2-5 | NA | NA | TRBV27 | CASRAGAWETQYF | TGTGCCAGCAGGGCGGGGGCGTGGGAGACCCAGTACTTC
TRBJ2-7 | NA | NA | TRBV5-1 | CASSLVGSTYEQYF | TGCGCCAGCAGCTTGGTAGGTAGTACCTACGAGCAGTACTTC
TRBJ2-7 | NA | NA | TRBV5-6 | CASSPGDYEQYF | TGTGCCAGCTCCCCTGGGGACTACGAGCAGTACTTC
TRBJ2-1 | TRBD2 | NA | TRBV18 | CASSPTSGQSSYNEQFF | TGTGCCAGCTCACCCACTAGCGGTCAAAGCTCCTACAATGAGCAGTTCTTC
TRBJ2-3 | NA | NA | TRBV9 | CASSVGGRPDTQYF | TGTGCCAGCAGCGTAGGGGGTAGGCCAGATACGCAGTATTTT
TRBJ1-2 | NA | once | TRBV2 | CASSDPGFGGYTF | TGTGCCAGCAGTGACCCCGGATTTGGAGGCTACACCTTC
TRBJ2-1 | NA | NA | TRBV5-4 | CASSLLQANEQFF | TGTGCCAGCAGCTTGCTCCAGGCTAATGAGCAGTTCTTC
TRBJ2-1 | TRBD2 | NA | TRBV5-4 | CASSYAGTRNEQFF | TGTGCCAGCAGCTACGCCGGGACTAGGAATGAGCAGTTCTTC
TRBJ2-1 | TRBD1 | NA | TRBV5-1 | CASSLVATGQLPQGFYNEQFF | TGCGCCAGCAGCTTGGTCGCGACGGGACAGCTACCGCAAGGGTTTTACAATGAGCAGTTCTTC
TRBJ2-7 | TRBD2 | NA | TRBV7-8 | CASSLALAETYEQYF | TGTGCCAGCAGCTTAGCACTAGCGGAAACCTACGAGCAGTACTTC
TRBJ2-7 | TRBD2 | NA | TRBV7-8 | CASSSGLVPYEQYF | TGTGCCAGCAGCTCGGGACTAGTCCCCTACGAGCAGTACTTC
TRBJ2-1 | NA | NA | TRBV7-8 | CASSLGVARSYNEQFF | TGTGCCAGCAGCCTGGGTGTAGCTCGCTCCTACAATGAGCAGTTCTTC
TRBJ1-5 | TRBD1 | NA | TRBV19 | CASSTGQGNNQPQHF | TGTGCCAGTAGTACCGGACAGGGGAACAATCAGCCCCAGCATTTT
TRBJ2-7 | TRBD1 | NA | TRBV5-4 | CASSLHYRGSYEQYF | TGTGCCAGCAGCTTGCACTACAGGGGGTCCTACGAGCAGTACTTC
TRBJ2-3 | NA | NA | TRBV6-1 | CASSEAGSDTQYF | TGTGCCAGCAGTGAAGCGGGATCGGATACGCAGTATTTT
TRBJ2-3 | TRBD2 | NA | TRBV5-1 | CASSLGLASDTQYF | TGCGCCAGCAGCTTGGGACTAGCTTCAGATACGCAGTATTTT
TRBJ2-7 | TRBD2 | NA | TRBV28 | CASSLLGLAGDYEQYF | TGTGCCAGCAGTTTATTGGGGCTAGCGGGAGACTACGAGCAGTACTTC
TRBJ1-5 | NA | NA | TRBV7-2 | CASSVNSYQPQHF | TGTGCCAGCAGCGTAAACAGTTATCAGCCCCAGCATTTT
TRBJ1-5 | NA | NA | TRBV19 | CASRGSPNQPQHF | TGTGCCAGTAGGGGATCACCTAATCAGCCCCAGCATTTT
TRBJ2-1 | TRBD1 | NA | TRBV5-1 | CASRRDDRGGGNEQFF | TGCGCCAGCAGACGGGATGACAGGGGGGGAGGCAATGAGCAGTTCTTC
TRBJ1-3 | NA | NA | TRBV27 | CASSSRAEGNTIYF | TGTGCCAGCAGTTCTCGAGCTGAGGGAAACACCATATATTTT
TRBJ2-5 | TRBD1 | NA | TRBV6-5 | CASRNRGETQYF | TGTGCCAGCAGAAACAGGGGGGAGACCCAGTACTTC
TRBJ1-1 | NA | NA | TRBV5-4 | CASSLQRATEAFF | TGTGCCAGCAGCTTGCAGAGGGCCACTGAAGCTTTCTTT
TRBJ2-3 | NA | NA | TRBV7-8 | CASSLVVGGADTQYF | TGTGCCAGCAGCTTAGTGGTAGGGGGAGCAGATACGCAGTATTTT
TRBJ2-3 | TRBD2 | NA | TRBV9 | CASSARLAGVQDTQYF | TGTGCCAGCAGCGCGCGACTAGCGGGAGTGCAGGATACGCAGTATTTT
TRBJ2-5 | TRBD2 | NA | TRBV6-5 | CASSRGVETQYF | TGTGCCAGCAGCCGGGGGGTAGAGACCCAGTACTTC
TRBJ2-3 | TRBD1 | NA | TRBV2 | CASSWTGLTDTQYF | TGTGCCAGCAGCTGGACAGGCCTCACAGATACGCAGTATTTT
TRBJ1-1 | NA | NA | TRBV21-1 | CASRDRGRRTEAFF | TGTGCCAGCAGGGACAGGGGGCGCCGGACTGAAGCTTTCTTT
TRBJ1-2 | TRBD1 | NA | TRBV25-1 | CASSEYRQGADYGYTF | TGTGCCAGCAGTGAATATCGACAGGGGGCCGACTATGGCTACACCTTC
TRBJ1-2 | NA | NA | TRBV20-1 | CSARVGGYTF | TGCAGTGCTAGAGTGGGGGGCTACACCTTC
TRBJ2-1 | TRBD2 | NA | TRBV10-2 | CASSGLAGAYNEQFF | TGCGCCAGCAGTGGCCTAGCGGGAGCCTACAATGAGCAGTTCTTC
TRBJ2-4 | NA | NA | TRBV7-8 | CASSQDSGNIQYF | TGTGCCAGCAGTCAAGACTCGGGGAACATTCAGTACTTC
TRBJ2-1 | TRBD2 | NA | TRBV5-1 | CASGRGTGLAGGRNNEQFF | TGCGCCAGCGGGCGAGGGACAGGCCTAGCGGGAGGTCGGAACAATGAGCAGTTCTTC
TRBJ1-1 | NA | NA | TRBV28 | CGTFQGPNTEAFF | TGTGGGACCTTTCAGGGACCGAACACTGAAGCTTTCTTT